The rows below give T cell receptor beta chains drawn from one sample of a study of T cells in Graves' hyperthyroidism and ophthalmopathy. TCRdb redid the calling of the multiplex PCR reads with MiXCR, one entry per CDR3 protein. The sample yields roughly 710,000 distinct CDR3 sequences, 30% to 40% seen once. The sample consisted of blood. The receptors shown here come from a woman in her thirties or forties with Graves' hyperthyroidism. The CDR3 runs from the conserved cysteine through the conserved F or W. The D gene is left open where the match is weak. Where a row states a size, it is once, few, many or the class of an expanded clone; other rows omit it.

j_gene: TRBJ2-5
abundance: .
v_gene: TRBV18
d_gene: .
CDR3aa: CASSPPSSSIQETQYF
CDR3nt: TGTGCCAGCTCACCACCGTCAAGTTCGATTCAAGAGACCCAGTACTTC

j_gene: TRBJ2-5
abundance: many
v_gene: TRBV7-2
d_gene: .
CDR3aa: CASSLVSGSRETQYF
CDR3nt: TGTGCCAGCAGCTTAGTTTCGGGATCACGAGAGACCCAGTACTTC

j_gene: TRBJ1-1
abundance: .
v_gene: TRBV20-1
d_gene: .
CDR3aa: CSAIKLDRNTEAFF
CDR3nt: TGCAGTGCGATCAAGCTCGACAGGAACACTGAAGCTTTCTTT

j_gene: TRBJ1-2
abundance: .
v_gene: TRBV28
d_gene: .
CDR3aa: CASSFFRGYTF
CDR3nt: TGTGCCAGCAGTTTCTTTAGGGGCTACACCTTC

j_gene: TRBJ2-5
abundance: many
v_gene: TRBV11-1
d_gene: TRBD1
CDR3aa: CASSSVNRGQETQYF
CDR3nt: TGTGCCAGCAGCTCAGTCAACAGGGGGCAAGAGACCCAGTACTTC

j_gene: TRBJ2-7
abundance: .
v_gene: TRBV20-1
d_gene: .
CDR3aa: CSARPMGYSSYEQYF
CDR3nt: TGCAGTGCTAGACCAATGGGGTATAGCTCCTACGAGCAGTACTTC

j_gene: TRBJ2-5
abundance: many
v_gene: TRBV9
d_gene: .
CDR3aa: CASSGARGETQYF
CDR3nt: TGTGCCAGCTCGGGAGCGCGAGGGGAGACCCAGTACTTC

j_gene: TRBJ1-2
abundance: .
v_gene: TRBV29-1
d_gene: .
CDR3aa: CSSWSDYTF
CDR3nt: TGCAGCTCCTGGTCGGACTACACCTTC

j_gene: TRBJ2-5
abundance: many
v_gene: TRBV7-8
d_gene: .
CDR3aa: CASSRPGILMETQYF
CDR3nt: TGTGCCAGCAGCCGACCTGGGATTTTAATGGAGACCCAGTACTTC

j_gene: TRBJ1-1
abundance: .
v_gene: TRBV2
d_gene: .
CDR3aa: CASSERGQAFF
CDR3nt: TGTGCCAGCAGTGAAAGGGGCCAAGCTTTCTTT

j_gene: TRBJ1-1
abundance: .
v_gene: TRBV10-2
d_gene: .
CDR3aa: CASSESTGTEAFF
CDR3nt: TGCGCCAGCAGTGAGTCGACGGGCACTGAAGCTTTCTTT

j_gene: TRBJ2-7
abundance: many
v_gene: TRBV9
d_gene: .
CDR3aa: CASSAGDPSYEQYF
CDR3nt: TGTGCCAGCAGCGCAGGGGACCCCTCCTACGAGCAGTACTTC

j_gene: TRBJ2-7
abundance: .
v_gene: TRBV5-1
d_gene: .
CDR3aa: CASRDGASYEQYF
CDR3nt: TGCGCCAGCAGGGACGGAGCCTCCTACGAGCAGTACTTC

j_gene: TRBJ1-2
abundance: many
v_gene: TRBV12-3/TRBV12-4
d_gene: .
CDR3aa: CASRRGDWDGYTF
CDR3nt: TGTGCCAGCAGGAGGGGAGACTGGGATGGCTACACCTTC

j_gene: TRBJ1-2
abundance: many
v_gene: TRBV2
d_gene: .
CDR3aa: CASLGGQHYGYTF
CDR3nt: TGTGCCAGCCTGGGAGGACAGCACTATGGCTACACCTTC

j_gene: TRBJ1-5
abundance: many
v_gene: TRBV19
d_gene: TRBD1
CDR3aa: CASSGQGTPQHF
CDR3nt: TGTGCCAGTTCGGGACAGGGAACGCCCCAGCATTTT

j_gene: TRBJ2-7
abundance: many
v_gene: TRBV12-3/TRBV12-4
d_gene: .
CDR3aa: CASTLGSEAGEQYF
CDR3nt: TGTGCCAGCACCCTAGGGTCTGAGGCGGGTGAGCAGTACTTC

j_gene: TRBJ1-2
abundance: many
v_gene: TRBV29-1
d_gene: .
CDR3aa: CSVGIKYGYTF
CDR3nt: TGCAGCGTTGGGATTAAGTATGGCTACACCTTC

j_gene: TRBJ1-2
abundance: few
v_gene: TRBV19
d_gene: .
CDR3aa: CASSIDHQGSHYGYTF
CDR3nt: TGTGCCAGTAGTATAGATCATCAGGGATCCCACTATGGCTACACCTTC

j_gene: TRBJ2-5
abundance: many
v_gene: TRBV7-2
d_gene: TRBD1
CDR3aa: CASLTGTGGEETQYF
CDR3nt: TGTGCCAGCCTGACCGGGACAGGGGGCGAAGAGACCCAGTACTTC

j_gene: TRBJ2-7
abundance: few
v_gene: TRBV6-9
d_gene: .
CDR3aa: CATRSEQYF
CDR3nt: TGTGCCACCCGCAGCGAGCAGTACTTC

j_gene: TRBJ1-2
abundance: few
v_gene: TRBV2
d_gene: .
CDR3aa: CASSGQTNYGYTF
CDR3nt: TGTGCCAGCAGTGGACAGACGAACTATGGCTACACCTTC

j_gene: TRBJ2-7
abundance: many
v_gene: TRBV29-1
d_gene: .
CDR3aa: CSVFRERGEQYF
CDR3nt: TGCAGCGTTTTTAGGGAACGGGGCGAGCAGTACTTC

j_gene: TRBJ1-6
abundance: .
v_gene: TRBV7-2
d_gene: .
CDR3aa: CASSQDQRSLNSPLHF
CDR3nt: TGTGCCAGCAGCCAAGATCAGCGGTCTCTGAATTCACCCCTCCACTTT

j_gene: TRBJ2-7
abundance: few
v_gene: TRBV3-1
d_gene: .
CDR3aa: CASSQGGFGYEQYF
CDR3nt: TGTGCCAGCAGCCAAGGCGGGTTTGGGTACGAGCAGTACTTC